This T cell receptor beta chain was sequenced in a study of PD-L1 blockade in urothelial cancer. Study-level information: Blood was analyzed 3 weeks (second dose) and 6 weeks after treatment start. Each blood sample yielded a median of roughly 150,000 T cells.

Patients in the study were battling locally advanced or metastatic urothelial carcinoma. Clones were read by immunoSEQ multiplex PCR, and TCRdb kept only the in-frame ones, dropping some. Among more than 40,000 clones listed, more than 70% were seen once. The V gene's germline CDR1 is SNHLY and CDR2 FYNNEI. V was clipped by 4 bases and J by 1 base; unmatched bases: 0. There are 15 residues in the CDR3. The source is a woman aged 60-70 years with urothelial cancer. The chain carries TRBV2 and TRBJ2-2; 10 positions agree with TRBD2. The sample here was PBMCs, taken around atezolizumab (anti-PD-L1) treatment. CDR3 loop: CASSGTSGNTGELFF. In nucleotides, the CDR3 is TGTGCCAGCAGTGGGACTAGCGGGAACACCGGGGAGCTGTTTTTT.